The clone carrying this T cell receptor (beta chain) occurred many times. Its matching antigen is unknown. The source of the sample is a study of T-cell memory formation after mild COVID-19. Study outcomes and limitations: Clones that contracted clustered mainly in CM and EM if CD4+ and in EMRA if CD8+.

TCRdb called the 5' RACE reads again in MiXCR, with one record for every CDR3 protein. The sample contains 130,000 to 150,000 distinct CDR3 sequences, 6% of which appear only once. Germline CDR1 reads MNHEY; CDR2 reads SVGAGI. There are 15 residues in the CDR3. V was cut by 7 bases and J by 0 bases, with 10 bases left in between. The chain carries TRBV6-5 and TRBJ2-6; no definite D call. The sample taken for sequencing was PBMCs or a T cell subset sorted from them (not recorded which). The receptor was derived from an adult woman who had mild COVID-19 (a few samples of this study predate the infection). Cell type and time point are not known. CDR3 nucleotides: TGTGCCAGCACCCCGGCGAGCTCTGGGGCCAACGTCCTGACTTTC. Its protein is CASTPASSGANVLTF.